This T cell receptor (beta chain) was found in a study of graft-versus-host responses after intestinal transplantation. Study-wide background: Anti-thymocyte globulin induction was given to all recipients, followed by tacrolimus and steroids for around 3 years. General study results and limits: GvH clones appeared in recipient marrow, some first in ileum or blood. Early post-transplant HvG declines tracked with peak circulating GvH clone levels.

Trimming at V came to 3 bases and at J to 3 bases, leaving 2 bases not matched to a gene. CDR1 and CDR2 from the germline V gene are LNHDA and SQIVND (reference sequence). The CDR3 length is 14 residues. The assay was immunoSEQ multiplex PCR, and TCRdb's table has in-frame clones only and misses some. The repertoire holds 85,000 to 95,000 clones, with 90% to 95% as singletons. With respect to this clone: Its specificity is unknown.

This receptor was obtained from a human donor who received an intestinal transplant. The chain uses TRBV19 and TRBJ2-3; TRBD2 aligns across 8 bases. Specimen: unstimulated CD8+ T cells sorted from spleen or lymph node cells, collected before intestinal transplant. CDR3 sequence (DNA): TGTGCCAGTAGTATGGCTAGCGGGACAGATACGCAGTATTTT. Its translation is CASSMASGTDTQYF.